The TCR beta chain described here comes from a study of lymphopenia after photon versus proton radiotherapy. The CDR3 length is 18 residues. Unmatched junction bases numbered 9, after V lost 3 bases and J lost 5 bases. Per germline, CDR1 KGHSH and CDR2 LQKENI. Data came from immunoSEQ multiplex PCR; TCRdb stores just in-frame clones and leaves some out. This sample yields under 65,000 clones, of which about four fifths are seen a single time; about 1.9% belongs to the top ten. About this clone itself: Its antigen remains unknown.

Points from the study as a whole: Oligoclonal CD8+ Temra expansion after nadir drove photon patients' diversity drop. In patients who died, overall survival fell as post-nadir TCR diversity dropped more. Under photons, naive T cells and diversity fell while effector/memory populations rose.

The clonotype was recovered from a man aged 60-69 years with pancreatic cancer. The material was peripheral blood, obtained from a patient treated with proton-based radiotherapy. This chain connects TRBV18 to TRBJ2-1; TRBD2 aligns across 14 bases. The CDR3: CASSPLKGLAGADNEQFF. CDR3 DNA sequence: TGTGCCAGCTCACCGTTGAAGGGACTAGCGGGAGCTGACAATGAGCAGTTCTTC.